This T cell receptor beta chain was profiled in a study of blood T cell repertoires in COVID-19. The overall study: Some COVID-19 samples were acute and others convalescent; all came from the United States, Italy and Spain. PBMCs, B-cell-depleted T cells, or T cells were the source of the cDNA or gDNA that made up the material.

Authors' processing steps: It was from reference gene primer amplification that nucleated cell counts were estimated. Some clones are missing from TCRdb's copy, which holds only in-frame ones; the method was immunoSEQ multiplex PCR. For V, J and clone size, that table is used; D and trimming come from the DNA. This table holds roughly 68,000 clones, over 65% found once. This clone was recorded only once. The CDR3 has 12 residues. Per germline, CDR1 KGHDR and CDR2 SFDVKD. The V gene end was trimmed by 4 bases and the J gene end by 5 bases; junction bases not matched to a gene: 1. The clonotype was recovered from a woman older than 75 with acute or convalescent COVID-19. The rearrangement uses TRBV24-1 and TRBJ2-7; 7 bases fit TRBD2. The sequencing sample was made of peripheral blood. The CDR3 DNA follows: TGTGCCACCAGTGAGGGGAGGGACGAGCAGTACTTC. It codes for CATSEGRDEQYF.